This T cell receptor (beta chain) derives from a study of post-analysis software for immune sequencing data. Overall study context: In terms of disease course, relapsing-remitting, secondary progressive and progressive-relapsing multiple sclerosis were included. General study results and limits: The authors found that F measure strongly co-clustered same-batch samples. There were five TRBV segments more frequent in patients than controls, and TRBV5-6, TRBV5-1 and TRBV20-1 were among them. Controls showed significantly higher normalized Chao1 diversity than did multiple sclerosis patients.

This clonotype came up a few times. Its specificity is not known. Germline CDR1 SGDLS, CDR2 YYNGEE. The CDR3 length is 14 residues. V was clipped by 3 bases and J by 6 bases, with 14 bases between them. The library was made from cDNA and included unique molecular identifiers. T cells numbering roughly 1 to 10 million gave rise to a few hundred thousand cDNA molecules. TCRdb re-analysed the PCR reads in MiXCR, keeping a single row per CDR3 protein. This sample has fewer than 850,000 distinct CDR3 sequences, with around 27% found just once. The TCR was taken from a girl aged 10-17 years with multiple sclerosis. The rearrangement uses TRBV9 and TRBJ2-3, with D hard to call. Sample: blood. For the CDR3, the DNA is TGTGCCAGCAGCGCCCTAGTGGGCTGGGATACGCAGTATTTT. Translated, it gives CASSALVGWDTQYF.